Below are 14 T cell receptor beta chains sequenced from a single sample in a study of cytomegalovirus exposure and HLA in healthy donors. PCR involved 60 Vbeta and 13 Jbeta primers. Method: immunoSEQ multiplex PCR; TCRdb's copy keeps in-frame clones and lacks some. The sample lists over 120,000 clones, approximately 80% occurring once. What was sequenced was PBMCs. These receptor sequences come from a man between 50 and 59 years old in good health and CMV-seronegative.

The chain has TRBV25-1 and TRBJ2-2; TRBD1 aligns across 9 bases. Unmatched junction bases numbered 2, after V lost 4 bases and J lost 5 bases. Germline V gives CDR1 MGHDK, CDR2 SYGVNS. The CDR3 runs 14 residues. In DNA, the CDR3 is TGTGCCAGCAGTGTACAGGGGGCGACCGGGGAGCTGTTTTTT. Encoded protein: CASSVQGATGELFF.

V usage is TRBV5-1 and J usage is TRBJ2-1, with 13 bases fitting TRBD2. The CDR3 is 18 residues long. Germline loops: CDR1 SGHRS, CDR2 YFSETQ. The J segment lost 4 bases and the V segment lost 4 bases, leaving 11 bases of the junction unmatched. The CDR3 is CASSLMTSGGPFYNEQFF. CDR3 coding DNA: TGCGCCAGCAGCCTTATGACTAGCGGGGGGCCCTTTTACAATGAGCAGTTCTTC.

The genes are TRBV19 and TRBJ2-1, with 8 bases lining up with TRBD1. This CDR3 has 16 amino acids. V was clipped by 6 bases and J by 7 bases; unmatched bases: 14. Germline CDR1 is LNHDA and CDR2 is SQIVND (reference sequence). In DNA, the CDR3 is TGTGCCAGTAGCCCAACCGGACAGGGATTGAAAAATGAGCAGTTCTTC. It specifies CASSPTGQGLKNEQFF.

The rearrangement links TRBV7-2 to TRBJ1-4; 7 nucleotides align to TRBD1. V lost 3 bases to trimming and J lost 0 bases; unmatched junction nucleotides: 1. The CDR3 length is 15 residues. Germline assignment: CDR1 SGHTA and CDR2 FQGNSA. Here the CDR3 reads CASSLTGPTNEKLFF. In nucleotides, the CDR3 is TGTGCCAGCAGCTTGACAGGGCCAACTAATGAAAAACTGTTTTTT.

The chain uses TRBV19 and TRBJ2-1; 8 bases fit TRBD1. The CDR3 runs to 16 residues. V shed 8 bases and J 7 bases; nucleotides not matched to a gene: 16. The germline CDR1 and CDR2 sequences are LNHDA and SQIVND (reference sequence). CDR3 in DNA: TGTGCCAGTGATAGGGCAGGGGGCGGTCGGGGGAATGAGCAGTTCTTC. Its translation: CASDRAGGGRGNEQFF.

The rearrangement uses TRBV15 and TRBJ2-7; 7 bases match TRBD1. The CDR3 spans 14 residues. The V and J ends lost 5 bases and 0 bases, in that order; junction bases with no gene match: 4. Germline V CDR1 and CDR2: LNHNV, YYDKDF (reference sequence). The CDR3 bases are TGTGCCACCAGCCCGGGACAGCACTCCTACGAGCAGTACTTC. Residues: CATSPGQHSYEQYF.

This CDR3 reads CASSPGQGVGYTF. The CDR3 nucleotides read TGTGCCAGCAGTCCGGGACAGGGGGTCGGCTACACCTTC. The chain joins TRBV6-1 to TRBJ1-2, with 11 bases matching TRBD1. Germline V gene lookup returns CDR1 MNHNS and CDR2 SASEGT. CDR3 length: 13 amino acids. V was clipped by 5 bases and J by 8 bases; unmatched bases: 4.

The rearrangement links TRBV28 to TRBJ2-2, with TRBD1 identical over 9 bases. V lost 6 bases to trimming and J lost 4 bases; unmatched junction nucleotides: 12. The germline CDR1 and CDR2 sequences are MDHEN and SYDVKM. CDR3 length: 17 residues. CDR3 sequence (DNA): TGTGCCAGCAGGCGCGCCGGGACAGGGAAAATCACCGGGGAGCTGTTTTTT. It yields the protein CASRRAGTGKITGELFF.

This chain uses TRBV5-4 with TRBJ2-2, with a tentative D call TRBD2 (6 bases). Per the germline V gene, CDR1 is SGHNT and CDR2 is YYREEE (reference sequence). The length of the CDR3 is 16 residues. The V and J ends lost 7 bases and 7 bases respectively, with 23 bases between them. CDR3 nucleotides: TGTGCCAGCGGGACTGCTCACGGGACTCATGGCGGGGAGCTGTTTTTT. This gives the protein CASGTAHGTHGGELFF. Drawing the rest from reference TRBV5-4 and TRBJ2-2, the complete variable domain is ETGVTQSPTHLIKTRGQQVTLRCSSQSGHNTVSWYQQALGQGPQFIFQYYREEENGRGNFPPRFSGLQFPNYSSELNVNALELDDSALYLCASGTAHGTHGGELFFGEGSRLTVL.

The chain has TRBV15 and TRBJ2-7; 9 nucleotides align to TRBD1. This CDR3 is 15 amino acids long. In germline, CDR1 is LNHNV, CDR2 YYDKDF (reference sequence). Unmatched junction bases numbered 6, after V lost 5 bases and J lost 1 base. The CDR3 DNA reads TGTGCCACCAGCGCCCCCGGGACAGGGTCCTACGAGCAGTACTTC. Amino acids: CATSAPGTGSYEQYF.

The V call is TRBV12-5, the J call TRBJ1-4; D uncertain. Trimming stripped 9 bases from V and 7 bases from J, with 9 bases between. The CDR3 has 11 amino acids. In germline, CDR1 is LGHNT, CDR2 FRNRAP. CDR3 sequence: CASTLGEKLFF. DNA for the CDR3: TGTGCTAGCACTCTCGGTGAAAAACTGTTTTTT.

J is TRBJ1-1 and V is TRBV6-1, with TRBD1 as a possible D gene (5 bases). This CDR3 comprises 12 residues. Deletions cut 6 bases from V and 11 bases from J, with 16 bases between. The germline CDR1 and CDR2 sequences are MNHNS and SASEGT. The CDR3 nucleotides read TGTGCCAGCAGCCGGCGAGGAGGGGTCGCTTTCTTT. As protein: CASSRRGGVAFF.

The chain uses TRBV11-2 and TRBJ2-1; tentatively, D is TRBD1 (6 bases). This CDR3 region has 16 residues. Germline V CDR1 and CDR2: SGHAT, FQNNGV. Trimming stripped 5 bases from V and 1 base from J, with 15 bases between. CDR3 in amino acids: CASSATPQGSYNEQFF. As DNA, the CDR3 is TGTGCCAGCAGCGCGACGCCACAGGGTTCCTACAATGAGCAGTTCTTC.

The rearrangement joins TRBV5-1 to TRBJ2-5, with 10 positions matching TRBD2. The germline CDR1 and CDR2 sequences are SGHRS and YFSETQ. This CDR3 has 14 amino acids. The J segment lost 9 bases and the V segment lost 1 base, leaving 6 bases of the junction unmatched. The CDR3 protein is CASSLKAGGPAQYF. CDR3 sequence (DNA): TGCGCCAGCAGCTTGAAAGCGGGGGGGCCGGCCCAGTACTTC.